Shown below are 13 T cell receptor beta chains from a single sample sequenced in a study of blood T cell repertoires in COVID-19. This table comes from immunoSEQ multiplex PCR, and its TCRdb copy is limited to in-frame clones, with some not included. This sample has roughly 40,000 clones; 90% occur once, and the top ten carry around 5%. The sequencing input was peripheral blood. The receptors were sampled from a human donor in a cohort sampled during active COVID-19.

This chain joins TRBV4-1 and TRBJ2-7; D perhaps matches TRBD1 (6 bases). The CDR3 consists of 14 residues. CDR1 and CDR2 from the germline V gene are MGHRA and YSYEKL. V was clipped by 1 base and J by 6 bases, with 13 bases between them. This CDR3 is CASSQVRDTLEQYF. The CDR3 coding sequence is TGCGCCAGCAGCCAAGTTAGGGACACCCTCGAGCAGTACTTC.

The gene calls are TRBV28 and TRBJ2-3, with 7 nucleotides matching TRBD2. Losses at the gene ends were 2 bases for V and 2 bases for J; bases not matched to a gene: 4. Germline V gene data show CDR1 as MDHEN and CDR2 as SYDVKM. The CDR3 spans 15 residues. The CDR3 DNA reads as TGTGCCAGCAGTTTACCTAGCGGACTCACAGATACGCAGTATTTT. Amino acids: CASSLPSGLTDTQYF.

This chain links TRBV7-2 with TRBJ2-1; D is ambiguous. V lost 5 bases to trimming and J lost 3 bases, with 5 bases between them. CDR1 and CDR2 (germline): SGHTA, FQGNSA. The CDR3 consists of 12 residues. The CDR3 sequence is CASSLSYNEQFF. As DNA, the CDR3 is TGTGCCAGCAGCCTGAGCTACAATGAGCAGTTCTTC.

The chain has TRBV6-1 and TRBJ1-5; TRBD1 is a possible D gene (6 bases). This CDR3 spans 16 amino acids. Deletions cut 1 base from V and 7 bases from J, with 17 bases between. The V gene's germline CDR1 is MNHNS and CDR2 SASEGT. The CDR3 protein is CASSEDSGGAYQPQHF. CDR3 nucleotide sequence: TGTGCCAGCAGTGAAGACTCGGGGGGCGCCTACCAGCCCCAGCATTTT.

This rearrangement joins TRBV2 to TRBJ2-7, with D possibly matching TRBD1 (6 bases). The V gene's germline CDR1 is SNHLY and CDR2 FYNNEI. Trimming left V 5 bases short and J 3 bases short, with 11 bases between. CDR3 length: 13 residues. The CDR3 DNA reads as TGTGCCAGCAGTACCCAGGGGTTCTACGAGCAGTACTTC. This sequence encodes CASSTQGFYEQYF.

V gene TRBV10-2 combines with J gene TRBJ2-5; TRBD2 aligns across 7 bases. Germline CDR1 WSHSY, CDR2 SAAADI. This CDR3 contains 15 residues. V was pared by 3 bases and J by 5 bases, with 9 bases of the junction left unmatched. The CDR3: CASSDRIGGLETQYF. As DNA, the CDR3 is TGCGCCAGCAGTGATCGTATCGGGGGGTTGGAGACCCAGTACTTC.

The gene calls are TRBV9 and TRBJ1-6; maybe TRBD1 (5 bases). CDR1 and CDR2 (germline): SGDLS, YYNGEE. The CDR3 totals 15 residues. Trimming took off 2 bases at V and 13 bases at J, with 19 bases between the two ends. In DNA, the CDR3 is TGTGCCAGCAGCGTGGGGAACAGGCCAAGGAGTCCCCTCCACTTT. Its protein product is CASSVGNRPRSPLHF.

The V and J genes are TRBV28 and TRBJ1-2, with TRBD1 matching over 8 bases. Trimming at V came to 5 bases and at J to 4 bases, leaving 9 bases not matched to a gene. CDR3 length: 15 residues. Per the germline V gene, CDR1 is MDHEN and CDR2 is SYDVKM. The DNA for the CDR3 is TGTGCCAGCAGTCAAGACCAGGGGGCAGGCTATGGCTACACCTTC. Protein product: CASSQDQGAGYGYTF.

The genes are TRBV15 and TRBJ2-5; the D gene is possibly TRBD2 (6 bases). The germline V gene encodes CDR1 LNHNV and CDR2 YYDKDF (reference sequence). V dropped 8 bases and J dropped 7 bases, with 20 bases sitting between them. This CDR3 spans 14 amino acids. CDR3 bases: TGTGCCACCCGGAGTCTAGCGACCGAAGTGACCCAGTACTTC. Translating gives CATRSLATEVTQYF.

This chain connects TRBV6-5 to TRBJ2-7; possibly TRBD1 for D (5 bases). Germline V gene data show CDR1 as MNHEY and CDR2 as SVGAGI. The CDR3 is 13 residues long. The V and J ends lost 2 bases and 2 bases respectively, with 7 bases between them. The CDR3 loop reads CASSYGATYEQYF. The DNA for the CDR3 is TGTGCCAGCAGTTACGGGGCTACCTACGAGCAGTACTTC.

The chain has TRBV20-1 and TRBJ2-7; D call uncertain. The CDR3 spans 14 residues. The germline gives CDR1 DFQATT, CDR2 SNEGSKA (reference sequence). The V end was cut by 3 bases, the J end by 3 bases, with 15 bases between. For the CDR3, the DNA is TGCAGTGCTAGTCTAGGCAGTGCCGACTACGAGCAGTACTTC. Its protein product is CSASLGSADYEQYF.

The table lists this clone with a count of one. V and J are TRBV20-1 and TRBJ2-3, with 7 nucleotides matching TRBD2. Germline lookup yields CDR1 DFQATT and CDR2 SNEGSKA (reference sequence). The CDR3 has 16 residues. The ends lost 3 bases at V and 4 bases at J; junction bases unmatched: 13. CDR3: CSASPLAANIADTQYF. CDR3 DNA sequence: TGCAGTGCTAGTCCGCTAGCGGCCAATATCGCAGATACGCAGTATTTT.

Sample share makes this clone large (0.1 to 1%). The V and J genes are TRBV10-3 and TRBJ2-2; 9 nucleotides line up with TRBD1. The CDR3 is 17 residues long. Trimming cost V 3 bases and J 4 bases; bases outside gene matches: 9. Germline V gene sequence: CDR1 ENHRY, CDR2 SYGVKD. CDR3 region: CAISDAGRTGATGELFF. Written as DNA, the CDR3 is TGTGCCATCAGTGACGCAGGAAGGACAGGGGCCACCGGGGAGCTGTTTTTT.